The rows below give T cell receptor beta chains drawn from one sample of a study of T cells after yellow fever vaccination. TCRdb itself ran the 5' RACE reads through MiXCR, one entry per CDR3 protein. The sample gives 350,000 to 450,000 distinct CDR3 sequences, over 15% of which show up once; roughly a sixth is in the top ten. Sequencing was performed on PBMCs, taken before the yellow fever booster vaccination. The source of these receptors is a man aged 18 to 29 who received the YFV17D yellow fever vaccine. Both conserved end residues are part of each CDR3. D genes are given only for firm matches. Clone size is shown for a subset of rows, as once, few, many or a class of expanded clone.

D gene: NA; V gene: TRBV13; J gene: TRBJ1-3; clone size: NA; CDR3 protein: CASSWWSGASGNTIYF; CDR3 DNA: TGTGCCAGCAGCTGGTGGTCAGGGGCCTCTGGAAACACCATATATTTT
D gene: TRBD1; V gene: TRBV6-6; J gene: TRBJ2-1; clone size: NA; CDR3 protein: CASSGTGSVYNEQFF; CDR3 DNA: TGTGCCAGCAGCGGGACAGGATCGGTCTACAATGAGCAGTTCTTC
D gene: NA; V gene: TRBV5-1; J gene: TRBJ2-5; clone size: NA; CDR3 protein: CASSRGAETQYF; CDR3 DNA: TGCGCCAGCAGCCGGGGGGCAGAGACCCAGTACTTC
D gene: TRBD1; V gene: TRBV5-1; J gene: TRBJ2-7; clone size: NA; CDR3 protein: CASSIGIGTGTYEQYF; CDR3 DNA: TGCGCCAGCAGCATTGGCATCGGGACAGGCACCTACGAGCAGTACTTC
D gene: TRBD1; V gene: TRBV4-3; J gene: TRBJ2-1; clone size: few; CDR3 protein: CASSSRDRAYNEQFF; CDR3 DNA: TGCGCCAGCAGCTCCCGGGACAGGGCGTACAATGAGCAGTTCTTC
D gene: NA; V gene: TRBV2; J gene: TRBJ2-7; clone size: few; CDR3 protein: CASSEEVDSQYF; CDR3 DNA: TGTGCCAGCAGTGAAGAGGTGGACAGCCAGTACTTC
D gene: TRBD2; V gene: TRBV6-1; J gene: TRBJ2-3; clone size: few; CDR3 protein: CASSDEAGVRDTQYF; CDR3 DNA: TGTGCCAGCAGTGACGAAGCGGGGGTCAGAGATACGCAGTATTTT
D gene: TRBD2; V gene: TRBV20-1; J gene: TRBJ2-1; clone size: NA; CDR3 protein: CSARAISGGTYNEQFF; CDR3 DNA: TGCAGTGCTAGGGCGATTAGCGGGGGGACCTACAATGAGCAGTTCTTC
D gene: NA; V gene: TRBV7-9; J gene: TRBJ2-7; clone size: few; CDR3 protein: CASSADRWDPYEQYF; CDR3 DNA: TGTGCCAGCAGCGCAGACAGGTGGGACCCCTACGAGCAGTACTTC
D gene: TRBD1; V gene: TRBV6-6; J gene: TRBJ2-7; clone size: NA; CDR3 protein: CASSRQGKGYEQYF; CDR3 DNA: TGTGCCAGCAGTCGACAGGGCAAGGGCTACGAGCAGTACTTC
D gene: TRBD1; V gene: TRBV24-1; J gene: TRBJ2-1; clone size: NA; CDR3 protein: CATSDPGQGSTEQFF; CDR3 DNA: TGTGCCACCAGTGATCCCGGACAGGGGTCGACTGAGCAGTTCTTC
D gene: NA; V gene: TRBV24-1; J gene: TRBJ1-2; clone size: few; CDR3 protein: CATSDGHNYGYTF; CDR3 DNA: TGTGCCACCAGTGATGGCCATAACTATGGCTACACCTTC
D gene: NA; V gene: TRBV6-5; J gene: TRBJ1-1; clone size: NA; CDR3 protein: CASSPDVWNTEAFF; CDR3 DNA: TGTGCCAGCTCCCCCGACGTATGGAACACTGAAGCTTTCTTT
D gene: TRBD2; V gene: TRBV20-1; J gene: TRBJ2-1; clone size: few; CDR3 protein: CSAASGTSGNNEQFF; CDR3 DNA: TGCAGTGCGGCATCCGGGACTAGCGGGAACAATGAGCAGTTCTTC
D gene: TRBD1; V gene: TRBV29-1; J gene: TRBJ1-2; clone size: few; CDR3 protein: CSGWNPTGGGYTF; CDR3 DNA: TGCAGCGGCTGGAACCCGACAGGGGGAGGCTACACCTTC
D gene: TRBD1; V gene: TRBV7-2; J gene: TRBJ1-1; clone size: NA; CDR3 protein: CASSYTGATEAFF; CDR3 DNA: TGTGCCAGCAGCTATACAGGGGCCACTGAAGCTTTCTTT
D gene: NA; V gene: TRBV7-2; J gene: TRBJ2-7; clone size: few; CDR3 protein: CASSLLEGGPYEQYF; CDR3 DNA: TGTGCCAGCAGCCTCCTCGAGGGGGGACCCTACGAGCAGTACTTC
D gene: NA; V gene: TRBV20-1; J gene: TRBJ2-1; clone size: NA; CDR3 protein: CSADSGTTYNEQFF; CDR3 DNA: TGCAGTGCTGACTCCGGGACCACATACAATGAGCAGTTCTTC
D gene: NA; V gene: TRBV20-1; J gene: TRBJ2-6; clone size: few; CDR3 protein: CSATSGDSGANVLTF; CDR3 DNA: TGCAGTGCTACTTCAGGGGATTCTGGGGCCAACGTCCTGACTTTC
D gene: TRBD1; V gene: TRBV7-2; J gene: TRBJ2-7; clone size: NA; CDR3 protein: CASSFRDRVVNEQYF; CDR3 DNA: TGTGCCAGCAGTTTCCGGGACAGGGTTGTCAACGAGCAGTACTTC
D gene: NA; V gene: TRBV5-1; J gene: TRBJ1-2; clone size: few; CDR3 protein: CASSWTERYGYTF; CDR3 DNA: TGCGCCAGCAGCTGGACAGAGCGGTATGGCTACACCTTC
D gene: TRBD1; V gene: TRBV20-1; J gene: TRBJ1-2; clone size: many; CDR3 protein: CSALNRGGYGYTF; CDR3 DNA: TGCAGTGCCCTCAACAGGGGGGGCTATGGCTACACCTTC
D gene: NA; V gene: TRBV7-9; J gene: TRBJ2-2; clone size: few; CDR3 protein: CASSSRGLGGELFF; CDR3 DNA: TGTGCCAGCAGCTCTCGAGGGCTTGGCGGGGAGCTGTTTTTT
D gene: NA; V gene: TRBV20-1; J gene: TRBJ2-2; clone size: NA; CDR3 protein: CSARKPGRDTGELFF; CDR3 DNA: TGCAGTGCTAGAAAACCGGGTCGCGACACCGGGGAGCTGTTTTTT
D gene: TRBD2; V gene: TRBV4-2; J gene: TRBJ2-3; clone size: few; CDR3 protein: CASSQDQRGGPDTQYF; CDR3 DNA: TGTGCCAGCAGCCAAGATCAGCGGGGGGGCCCAGATACGCAGTATTTT
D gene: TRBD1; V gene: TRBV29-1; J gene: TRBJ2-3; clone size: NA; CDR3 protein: CSVGTASTDTQYF; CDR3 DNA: TGCAGCGTCGGGACAGCTAGCACAGATACGCAGTATTTT
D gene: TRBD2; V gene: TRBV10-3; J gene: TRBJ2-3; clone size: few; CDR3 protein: CAIRSLAGETDTQYF; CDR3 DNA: TGTGCCATCAGATCCCTAGCGGGGGAAACAGATACGCAGTATTTT
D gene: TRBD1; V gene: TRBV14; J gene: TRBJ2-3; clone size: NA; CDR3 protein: CASSQGQITDTQYF; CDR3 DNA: TGTGCCAGCAGCCAGGGACAGATCACAGATACGCAGTATTTT
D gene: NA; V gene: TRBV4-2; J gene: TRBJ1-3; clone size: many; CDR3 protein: CASSQDYSGNTIYF; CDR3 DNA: TGTGCCAGCAGCCAAGATTACAGTGGAAACACCATATATTTT
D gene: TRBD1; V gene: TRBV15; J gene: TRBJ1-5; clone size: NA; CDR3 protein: CATSSGGQGDANQPQHF; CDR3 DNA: TGTGCCACCAGCAGTGGGGGACAGGGCGATGCCAATCAGCCCCAGCATTTT
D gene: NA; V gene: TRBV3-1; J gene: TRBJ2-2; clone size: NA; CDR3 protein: CASSQQPTGGELFF; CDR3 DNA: TGTGCCAGCAGCCAGCAACCCACAGGCGGGGAGCTGTTTTTT
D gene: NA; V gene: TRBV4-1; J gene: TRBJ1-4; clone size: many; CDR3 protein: CASSQEGGFNEKLFF; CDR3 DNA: TGCGCCAGCAGCCAAGAGGGGGGATTTAATGAAAAACTGTTTTTT
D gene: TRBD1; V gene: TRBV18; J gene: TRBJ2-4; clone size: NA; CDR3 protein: CASSRTGGSNIQYF; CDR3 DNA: TGTGCCAGCTCTCGGACAGGGGGATCGAACATTCAGTACTTC
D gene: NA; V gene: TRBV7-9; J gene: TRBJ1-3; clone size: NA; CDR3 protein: CASSFGSGGGNTIYF; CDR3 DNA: TGTGCCAGCAGCTTTGGGTCCGGCGGTGGAAACACCATATATTTT
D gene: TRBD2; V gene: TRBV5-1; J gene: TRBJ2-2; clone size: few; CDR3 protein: CASSLRTSGDTGELFF; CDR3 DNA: TGCGCCAGCAGCTTGAGAACTAGCGGGGACACCGGGGAGCTGTTTTTT
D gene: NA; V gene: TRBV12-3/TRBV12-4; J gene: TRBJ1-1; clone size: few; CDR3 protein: CASSAGTHKNTEAFF; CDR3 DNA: TGTGCCAGCAGTGCCGGGACACATAAGAACACTGAAGCTTTCTTT
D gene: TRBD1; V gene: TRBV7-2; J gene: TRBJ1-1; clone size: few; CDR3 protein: CASSSPRVGTENTEAFF; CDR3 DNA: TGTGCCAGCAGCTCGCCCAGGGTGGGGACAGAAAACACTGAAGCTTTCTTT
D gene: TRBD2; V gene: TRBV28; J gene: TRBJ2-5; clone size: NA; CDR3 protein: CASSLAGTRETQYF; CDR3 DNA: TGTGCCAGCAGCCTAGCGGGGACCCGAGAGACCCAGTACTTC
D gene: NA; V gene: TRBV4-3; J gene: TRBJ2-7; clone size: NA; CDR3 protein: CASSQALFFYEQYF; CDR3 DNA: TGCGCCAGCAGCCAAGCACTATTCTTCTACGAGCAGTACTTC
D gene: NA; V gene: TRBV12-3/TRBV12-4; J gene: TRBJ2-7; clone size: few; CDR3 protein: CASSKTGRSYEQYF; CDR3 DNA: TGTGCCAGCAGTAAGACCGGCCGGAGCTACGAGCAGTACTTC
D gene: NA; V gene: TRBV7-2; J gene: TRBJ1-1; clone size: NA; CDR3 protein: CASSWGWDTEAFF; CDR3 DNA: TGTGCCAGCAGCTGGGGATGGGACACTGAAGCTTTCTTT